This T cell receptor beta chain was captured in a study of cytomegalovirus exposure and HLA in healthy donors. Germline V lookup: CDR1 MGHRA, CDR2 YSYEKL. The CDR3 is 16 residues long. V lost 3 bases to trimming and J lost 4 bases; unmatched junction nucleotides: 10. The repertoire was sequenced with immunoSEQ multiplex PCR; TCRdb's copy has only in-frame clones and lacks some. Here the sample spans over 200,000 clones, around nine tenths being singletons. A remark on this clone: No antigen is known for it.

Study-level points and caveats: It was found in a later analysis that first-cohort TCR clusters tended to co-occur in the 120 validation repertoires.

The origin of this receptor is a woman aged 18 to 35 in good health and CMV-seropositive. The chain is built from TRBV4-1 and TRBJ2-7; TRBD2 agrees at 9 bases. The sequencing sample was made of PBMCs. CDR3 residues: CASSQIAGVGSYEQYF. The DNA for the CDR3 is TGCGCCAGCAGCCAGATAGCGGGAGTAGGTTCGTACGAGCAGTACTTC.